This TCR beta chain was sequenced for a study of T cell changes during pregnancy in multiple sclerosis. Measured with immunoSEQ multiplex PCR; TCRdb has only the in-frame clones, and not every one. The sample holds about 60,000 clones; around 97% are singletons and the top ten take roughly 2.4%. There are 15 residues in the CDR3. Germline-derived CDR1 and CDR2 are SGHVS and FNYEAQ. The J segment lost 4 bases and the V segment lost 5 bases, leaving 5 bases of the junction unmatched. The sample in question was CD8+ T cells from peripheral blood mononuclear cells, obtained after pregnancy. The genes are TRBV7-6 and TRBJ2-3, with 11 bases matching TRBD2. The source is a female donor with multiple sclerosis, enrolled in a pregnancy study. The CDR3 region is CASSDPGLAADTQYF. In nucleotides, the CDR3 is TGTGCCAGCAGCGACCCGGGACTAGCGGCAGATACGCAGTATTTT.